One and the same sample provided the 5 T cell receptor beta chains below, sequenced in a study of blood T cell repertoires in COVID-19. Here immunoSEQ multiplex PCR was the method, and the copy in TCRdb shows in-frame clones only, minus some. This table holds some 110,000 clones, roughly 83% found once. The specimen sequenced was peripheral blood. Source of these receptors: a woman of 80 years or more with active or convalescent COVID-19.

The V and J genes are TRBV11-2 and TRBJ1-4; the D gene is possibly TRBD1 (6 bases). CDR1 is SGHAT, CDR2 FQNNGV, per germline. The CDR3 covers 18 residues. Trimming stripped 4 bases from V and 2 bases from J, with 20 bases between. The CDR3 region has the DNA TGTGCCAGCAGCTCGGGCAGGGGCGGAATTGGGACTAATGAAAAACTGTTTTTT. Encoded protein: CASSSGRGGIGTNEKLFF.

The chain joins TRBV19 to TRBJ1-5; maybe TRBD1 (6 bases). Germline CDR1 LNHDA, CDR2 SQIVND (reference sequence). The V and J ends lost 4 bases and 1 base respectively, with 8 bases between them. This CDR3 comprises 14 residues. The CDR3 coding sequence is TGTGCCAGTAGTACGAGGGGGAGCAATCAGCCCCAGCATTTT. Protein product: CASSTRGSNQPQHF.

The chain has TRBV7-9 and TRBJ2-7; D may be TRBD2 (7 bases). CDR3 length: 16 amino acids. V dropped 1 base and J dropped 2 bases, with 15 bases sitting between them. Germline V gene data show CDR1 as SEHNR and CDR2 as FQNEAQ (reference sequence). In nucleotides, the CDR3 is TGTGCCAGCAGCTTAGGTCTGCGGGGGCAGACCTACGAGCAGTACTTC. This gives the protein CASSLGLRGQTYEQYF.

The chain joins TRBV3-1 (or the pseudogene TRBV3-2) to TRBJ1-4, with a possible D match to TRBD1 (5 bases). Trimming removed 1 base at V and 3 bases at J, with 9 bases between. The CDR3 spans 15 residues. CDR1 and CDR2 (germline): LGHDT, YNNKEL (reference sequence). CDR3 sequence (DNA): TGTGCCAGCAGCCAAGCGAGCAGGGCTAATGAAAAACTGTTTTTT. Translated: CASSQASRANEKLFF.

The chain joins TRBV28 to TRBJ1-2, with TRBD1 as a possible D gene (5 bases). V was cut by 3 bases and J by 4 bases, with 21 bases left in between. The CDR3 runs to 17 residues. Germline lookup yields CDR1 MDHEN and CDR2 SYDVKM. The CDR3 reads CASSLPLWTNRFYGYTF. The DNA for the CDR3 is TGTGCCAGCAGTTTGCCGCTGTGGACAAACAGATTCTATGGCTACACCTTC.